The 29 T cell receptor beta chains below were found in one sample sequenced in a study of T cells in tumors after PD-1 blockade. The protocol was immunoSEQ multiplex PCR, while the TCRdb copy is restricted to in-frame clones and leaves out a portion. In the table there are 13,000 to 15,000 clones, around two thirds of which are singletons. The sequenced sample was tumor tissue, obtained after anti-PD-1 treatment. These receptors were collected from a human donor with cutaneous squamous cell carcinoma.

DNA for the CDR3: TGCGCCAGCAGCCAAGTGTGGGGGGCGAACACCGGGGAGCTGTTTTTT. Translating it yields CASSQVWGANTGELFF. The chain recombines TRBV4-3 with TRBJ2-2; D might be TRBD2 (6 bases). This CDR3 comprises 16 residues. The V end was cut by 1 base, the J end by 0 bases, with 9 bases between. Germline CDR1 LGHNA, CDR2 YSLEER.

This clone is labeled as medium-sized. The rearrangement joins TRBV2 to TRBJ2-5; D possibly uses TRBD1 or TRBD2 (6 bases each). Germline V gene lookup returns CDR1 SNHLY and CDR2 FYNNEI. The CDR3 has 16 amino acids. V lost 10 bases and J lost 3, with 24 bases in between. This chain's CDR3 is CAIERGTDRTKETQYF. The CDR3 DNA reads as TGTGCCATCGAGAGAGGTACAGACAGGACTAAAGAGACCCAGTACTTC.

This clone has more than one count but fewer than ten. This sequence joins TRBV9 and TRBJ1-6; possible D gene TRBD1, 6 bases. The germline gives CDR1 SGDLS, CDR2 YYNGEE. V was clipped by 3 bases and J by 10 bases, with 11 bases between them. There are 13 residues in the CDR3. In DNA form, the CDR3 reads TGTGCCAGCAGCGACAGGGATCTGTCACCCCTCCACTTT. Translation: CASSDRDLSPLHF. Full variable domain (missing parts from reference TRBV9 and TRBJ1-6): DSGVTQTPKHLITATGQRVTLRCSPRSGDLSVYWYQQSLDQGLQFLIQYYNGEERAKGNILERFSAQQFPDLHSELNLSSLELGDSALYFCASSDRDLSPLHFGNGTRLTVT.

This clone was detected only a few times. The chain has TRBV7-2 and TRBJ2-7; no clear D. Trimming took off 1 base at V and 0 bases at J, with 10 bases between the two ends. The V gene's germline CDR1 is SGHTA and CDR2 FQGNSA. The CDR3 contains 15 residues. CDR3 DNA: TGTGCCAGCAGCTTAGATTACGGGCTCTCCTACGAGCAGTACTTC. Encoded protein: CASSLDYGLSYEQYF. The full variable domain, completed using reference TRBV7-2 and TRBJ2-7, is GAGVSQSPSNKVTEKGKDVELRCDPISGHTALYWYRQSLGQGLEFLIYFQGNSAPDKSGLPSDRFSAERTGGSVSTLTIQRTQQEDSAVYLCASSLDYGLSYEQYFGPGTRLTVT.

This clone is labeled medium-sized. This chain uses TRBV4-3 with TRBJ1-5, with TRBD1 matching 8 bases. Germline trimming cut 0 bases from V and 4 bases from J; bases unmatched to any gene: 8. Looked up from germline, CDR1 is LGHNA and CDR2 is YSLEER. CDR3 size: 17 residues. CDR3 loop: CASSQDRGTGGNQPQHF. The CDR3 DNA reads TGCGCCAGCAGCCAAGATAGAGGCACAGGGGGTAATCAGCCCCAGCATTTT.

The chain recombines TRBV7-2 with TRBJ1-2, with no clear D. V dropped 1 base and J dropped 1 base, with 7 bases sitting between them. CDR1 is SGHTA, CDR2 FQGNSA, per germline. The CDR3 totals 14 residues. The CDR3 DNA reads TGTGCCAGCAGCTTAGATATGGGTAACTATGGCTACACCTTC. Translation: CASSLDMGNYGYTF.

This rearrangement joins TRBV5-1 to TRBJ2-7, with 11 bases that match TRBD1. This CDR3 region has 16 residues. The V gene end was trimmed by 5 bases and the J gene end by 5 bases; junction bases not matched to a gene: 12. CDR1 and CDR2 from the germline V gene are SGHRS and YFSETQ. The CDR3 reads CASSYRAGQGVDEQYF. CDR3 coding DNA: TGCGCCAGCAGTTATCGCGCGGGACAGGGGGTAGACGAGCAGTACTTC.

This chain joins TRBV19 and TRBJ2-3; D is perhaps TRBD2 (6 bases). The CDR3 sequence is 15 residues long. V was cut by 3 bases and J by 0 bases, with 10 bases left in between. Germline CDR1 reads LNHDA; CDR2 reads SQIVND (reference sequence). This CDR3 reads CASSIDLASTDTQYF. The DNA of the CDR3 is TGTGCCAGTAGTATTGATCTAGCGAGCACAGATACGCAGTATTTT.

The chain employs TRBV6-1 and TRBJ2-7; D not resolved. V was trimmed by 6 bases and J by 2 bases, leaving 14 bases between them. Germline CDR1 is MNHNS and CDR2 is SASEGT. The CDR3 spans 14 residues. Written as DNA, the CDR3 is TGTGCCAGCAGCCAAGGCCAGACGGCCTACGAGCAGTACTTC. Translated: CASSQGQTAYEQYF.

In this sample, this clone turned up a few times. This rearrangement joins TRBV6-4 to TRBJ1-6; 9 bases are shared with TRBD1. The CDR3 covers 14 residues. Losses at the gene ends were 6 bases for V and 10 bases for J; bases not matched to a gene: 7. Per the germline V gene, CDR1 is MRHNA and CDR2 is SNTAGT. The CDR3 loop reads CASSPGQGNSPLHF. The CDR3 DNA follows: TGTGCCAGCAGCCCCGGACAGGGGAACTCACCCCTCCACTTT.

The V gene is TRBV11-3, the J gene TRBJ2-5; weak D call: TRBD2 (6 bases). There are 15 residues in the CDR3. V was trimmed by 5 bases and J by 1 base, leaving 14 bases between them. CDR1 SGHNT and CDR2 YENEEA come from the germline V gene. The CDR3 reads CASSLAGPRQETQYF. CDR3 DNA sequence: TGTGCCAGCAGCCTGGCGGGACCCCGCCAAGAGACCCAGTACTTC.

The rearrangement links TRBV5-4 to TRBJ1-1; D gene unclear. Deletions cut 3 bases from V and 5 bases from J, with 20 bases between. The CDR3 extends over 16 amino acids. Germline-derived CDR1 and CDR2 are SGHNT and YYREEE (reference sequence). The CDR3, as DNA: TGTGCCAGCAGCTGGAGGGTCGGGTCACGAGAGACTGAAGCTTTCTTT. This translates into CASSWRVGSRETEAFF.

V gene TRBV3-1 (or the pseudogene TRBV3-2) combines with J gene TRBJ1-4; 8 bases are shared with TRBD1. Looked up from germline, CDR1 is LGHDT and CDR2 is YNNKEL (reference sequence). The CDR3 runs to 15 residues. The ends lost 4 bases at V and 4 bases at J; junction bases unmatched: 5. The CDR3 DNA reads as TGTGCCAGCAGCCCAGACAGGGGATATAATGAAAAACTGTTTTTT. It is translated as CASSPDRGYNEKLFF.

This sequence joins TRBV4-1 and TRBJ2-7, with a weak D call TRBD1 (6 bases). V was pared by 0 bases and J by 2 bases, with 11 bases between. Germline lookup yields CDR1 MGHRA and CDR2 YSYEKL. The CDR3 loop spans 15 amino acids. The CDR3 reads CASSQDGDTPYEQYF. The CDR3 DNA sequence: TGCGCCAGCAGCCAAGATGGGGACACCCCCTACGAGCAGTACTTC.

The V gene is TRBV3-1 (or the pseudogene TRBV3-2), the J gene TRBJ2-2, with D tentatively TRBD2 (6 bases). V shed 4 bases and J shed 1 base, with 10 bases lying between them. Germline V gives CDR1 LGHDT, CDR2 YNNKEL (reference sequence). CDR3 length: 15 amino acids. The CDR3 is CASSRFGGNTGELFF. The CDR3 region has the DNA TGTGCCAGCAGCCGATTCGGGGGGAACACCGGGGAGCTGTTTTTT.

The V call is TRBV6-5, the J call TRBJ2-5; TRBD2 might be the D (5 bases). CDR1 and CDR2 (germline): MNHEY, SVGAGI. This CDR3 spans 15 amino acids. V lost 6 bases and J 0 bases, leaving 14 bases between the germline ends. The CDR3 loop reads CASRQLGVYQETQYF. The CDR3 region has the DNA TGTGCCAGCAGACAACTAGGAGTGTACCAAGAGACCCAGTACTTC.

This clone was picked up a small number of times. The rearrangement joins TRBV28 to TRBJ2-2, with TRBD2 as a possible D gene (6 bases). The V gene's germline CDR1 is MDHEN and CDR2 SYDVKM. The V end was cut by 6 bases, the J end by 5 bases, with 13 bases between. CDR3 size: 14 residues. The CDR3 DNA reads TGTGCCAGCAGCCCGGAGGGCCGAACCGGGGAGCTGTTTTTT. This encodes CASSPEGRTGELFF.

This clone was detected only once. V and J are TRBV27 and TRBJ2-7; D might be TRBD1 (6 bases). CDR1 and CDR2 (germline): MNHEY, SMNVEV (reference sequence). V shed 5 bases and J shed 2 bases, with 22 bases lying between them. The CDR3 is made up of 17 amino acids. CDR3 nucleotides: TGTGCCAGCAGTCCGCCCTGGGGGCGCCAGAATACCTACGAGCAGTACTTC. This encodes CASSPPWGRQNTYEQYF.

The chain has TRBV11-3 and TRBJ1-5; D call uncertain. From germline, CDR1 is SGHNT and CDR2 YENEEA. The CDR3 is 13 residues long. The germline V and J ends were trimmed by 0 bases and 4 bases, with 4 bases remaining between them. This chain's CDR3 is CASSLDGNQPQHF. The CDR3 coding sequence is TGTGCCAGCAGCTTAGACGGGAATCAGCCCCAGCATTTT.

The rearrangement links TRBV5-1 to TRBJ2-2; 10 bases align to TRBD1. Germline V lookup: CDR1 SGHRS, CDR2 YFSETQ. The CDR3 is 18 amino acids. With V trimmed by 4 bases and J by 0 bases, 9 bases remained unmatched. CDR3 bases: TGCGCCAGCAGCAGAAGGACAGGGGGAACCGCGAACACCGGGGAGCTGTTTTTT. This gives the protein CASSRRTGGTANTGELFF.

This clone has only a few counts. This chain connects TRBV12-3 or TRBV12-4 to TRBJ1-1, with D possibly matching TRBD1 (5 bases). Trimming pared 5 bases from V and 4 bases from J, leaving 8 bases between. The CDR3 runs to 12 residues. CDR3 residues: CASSQGLTEAFF. In DNA form, the CDR3 reads TGTGCCAGCAGTCAGGGCCTCACTGAAGCTTTCTTT.

The chain uses TRBV28 and TRBJ2-2; tentative D call: TRBD1 (6 bases). Germline V lookup: CDR1 MDHEN, CDR2 SYDVKM. This CDR3 comprises 15 residues. The V end was cut by 7 bases, the J end by 3 bases, with 15 bases between. The CDR3 DNA reads as TGTGCCAGCACCAAGTTGGACAGAGACACCGGGGAGCTGTTTTTT. Its translation is CASTKLDRDTGELFF.

The V gene is TRBV2, the J gene TRBJ2-1; no clear D gene. Germline V lookup: CDR1 SNHLY, CDR2 FYNNEI. This CDR3 is 16 amino acids long. Trimming pared 4 bases from V and 0 bases from J, leaving 13 bases between. The CDR3 sequence is CASSVDAQSSYNEQFF. CDR3 nucleotide sequence: TGTGCCAGCAGTGTAGACGCCCAGAGCTCCTACAATGAGCAGTTCTTC.

J is TRBJ2-3 and V is TRBV4-2; TRBD2 agrees at 8 bases. The CDR3 consists of 16 residues. Trimming cost V 6 bases and J 2 bases; bases outside gene matches: 10. CDR1 LGHNA and CDR2 YNFKEQ come from the germline V gene. The CDR3 reads CASRLGLAGDTDTQYF. The DNA of the CDR3 is TGTGCCAGCAGGTTGGGGCTAGCGGGCGACACAGATACGCAGTATTTT.

The genes are TRBV20-1 and TRBJ2-5, with 7 bases that match TRBD1. Losses at the gene ends were 3 bases for V and 11 bases for J; bases not matched to a gene: 6. The CDR3 is made up of 11 amino acids. CDR1 DFQATT and CDR2 SNEGSKA come from the germline V gene (reference sequence). CDR3 loop: CSASIQGLQYF. Here the CDR3 DNA reads TGCAGTGCTAGCATACAGGGGCTTCAGTACTTC.

This chain connects TRBV6-5 to TRBJ2-7, with 8 bases fitting TRBD1. The CDR3 has 14 residues. Germline assignment: CDR1 MNHEY and CDR2 SVGAGI. V trimming: 5 bases; J trimming: 2 bases; junction bases outside the gene matches: 5. The chain's CDR3 is CASSPRTGPYEQYF. The CDR3 coding sequence is TGTGCCAGCAGTCCCCGGACAGGGCCCTACGAGCAGTACTTC.

The table lists this clone with a few counts. The V call is TRBV7-8, the J call TRBJ1-5; D is uncertain. V lost 2 bases to trimming and J lost 1 base, with 9 bases between them. Germline-derived CDR1 and CDR2 are SGHVS and FQNEAQ. The CDR3 covers 15 residues. The CDR3 protein is CASSLRALSNQPQHF. CDR3 DNA: TGTGCCAGCAGCTTAAGGGCTCTCAGCAATCAGCCCCAGCATTTT.

The CDR3 here is CASSESWASGNSGDTGELFF. The CDR3 DNA sequence: TGTGCCAGCAGTGAGTCTTGGGCTAGCGGCAATTCAGGGGACACCGGGGAGCTGTTTTTT. The J gene is TRBJ2-2, the V gene TRBV2; tentative D call: TRBD2 (7 bases). The germline V gene encodes CDR1 SNHLY and CDR2 FYNNEI. CDR3 length: 20 residues. V lost 3 bases to trimming and J lost 3 bases, with 26 bases between them.

The J gene is TRBJ2-1, the V gene TRBV12-5; D unclear. This CDR3 is 13 amino acids long. The germline V gene encodes CDR1 LGHNT and CDR2 FRNRAP. Trimming left V 8 bases short and J 4 bases short, with 12 bases between. Here the CDR3 reads CASPVNNYNEQFF. The CDR3 nucleotides are TGTGCTAGTCCCGTGAACAATTACAATGAGCAGTTCTTC.